Listed here are 3 T cell receptor beta chains from one sample, sequenced in a study of molecular identifiers for immune sequencing clone quantification. MiXCR was run by TCRdb on the PCR reads, yielding one entry per CDR3 protein. The table lists roughly 630,000 distinct CDR3 sequences, approximately 24% of them singletons, with 0.78% in the top ten. The sequencing sample was made of naive CD8+ T cells from blood, with Jurkat cell RNA spiked in. Sample subset: FACS-sorted CD8+CD4-CCR7+CD45RA+ naive T cells. All receptors come from a human donor in good health. Some libraries in this study had Jurkat cell RNA spiked in.

J is TRBJ2-7 and V is TRBV3-1; D gene uncertain. V was clipped by 0 bases and J by 3 bases, with 15 bases between them. Germline loops: CDR1 LGHDT, CDR2 YNNKEL (reference sequence). The CDR3 extends over 16 amino acids. CDR3 in amino acids: CASSQDKRVWGYEQYF. The CDR3 DNA follows: TGTGCCAGCAGCCAAGATAAAAGGGTATGGGGCTACGAGCAGTACTTC.

The chain has TRBV6-2 or TRBV6-3 and TRBJ2-6; D gene uncertain. V was trimmed by 4 bases and J by 0 bases, leaving 10 bases between them. The CDR3 covers 16 residues. Germline assignment: CDR1 MNHEY and CDR2 SVGEGT. The CDR3 nucleotides read TGTGCCAGCAGTTCTCCCCGGCTCTCTGGGGCCAACGTCCTGACTTTC. It codes for CASSSPRLSGANVLTF.

Note on this clonotype: Given a much more abundant clone one base away, this may be a read error. J is TRBJ1-5 and V is TRBV12-3 or TRBV12-4; no definite D call. This CDR3 has 12 residues. Trimming cost V 6 bases and J 3 bases, with 6 bases left between them. The CDR3 nucleotides read TGTGCCAGCAGACAGCCCAATCAGCCCCAGCATTTT. Residues: CASRQPNQPQHF.